This T cell receptor beta chain was captured in a study of T cell responses to AZD1222 COVID-19 vaccine. The study's findings and limits: It should be noted that donors were predominantly white British and more often female, and clonal diversity was possibly underestimated. Scientists sampled the repertoires only once the peak T cell response had passed.

Generated by immunoSEQ multiplex PCR, the TCRdb table keeps only in-frame clones and is missing some. The sample lists 160,000 or so clones, roughly nine tenths seen once, with approximately 1.5% in the top ten. V shed 0 bases and J shed 7 bases, with 15 bases lying between them. The CDR3 extends over 15 amino acids. Germline values: CDR1 SEHNR, CDR2 FQNEAQ (reference sequence). With regard to this clone: Antigen: not known.

The clonotype was recovered from an adult who received the AZD1222 COVID-19 vaccine. This chain uses TRBV7-9 with TRBJ1-1, with D unclear. This specimen was peripheral blood, taken 28 days after the second AZD1222 dose. CDR3 sequence (DNA): TGTGCCAGCAGCTTAGCGGCGGCTCCCGAGATTGAAGCTTTCTTT. This sequence encodes CASSLAAAPEIEAFF.